The subject of this entry is one T cell receptor beta chain. Antigen specificity is unknown. It was with 60 Vbeta and 13 Jbeta primers that the PCR ran. Only in-frame clones appear in the TCRdb table, and some are missing; sequencing was by immunoSEQ multiplex PCR. The top ten clones hold over 1.1% of a sample with 160,000 or so clones, approximately 80% of them seen once. The data were taken from a study of cytomegalovirus exposure and HLA in healthy donors. As for the study in general: Among around 180 million T cells, an earlier analysis found 120 million or so unique TCR beta sequences. Study-wide points: A reported reduction in N-insertions relative to the approximately 600-donor mean was seen in an Asian-associated ancestry cluster in a later analysis.

CDR3 length: 17 residues. V lost 0 bases, J lost 4 bases, and 17 bases lay in between. Germline CDR1 is SGDLS and CDR2 is YYNGEE. The chain employs TRBV9 and TRBJ2-1, with D possibly being TRBD2 (6 bases). What was sequenced was PBMCs. The TCR sequence derives from a male donor in good health and CMV-seronegative. The CDR3 coding sequence is TGTGCCAGCAGCGTAGAAGGGAGAGGAGGGAGGTACAATGAGCAGTTCTTC. Its protein is CASSVEGRGGRYNEQFF.